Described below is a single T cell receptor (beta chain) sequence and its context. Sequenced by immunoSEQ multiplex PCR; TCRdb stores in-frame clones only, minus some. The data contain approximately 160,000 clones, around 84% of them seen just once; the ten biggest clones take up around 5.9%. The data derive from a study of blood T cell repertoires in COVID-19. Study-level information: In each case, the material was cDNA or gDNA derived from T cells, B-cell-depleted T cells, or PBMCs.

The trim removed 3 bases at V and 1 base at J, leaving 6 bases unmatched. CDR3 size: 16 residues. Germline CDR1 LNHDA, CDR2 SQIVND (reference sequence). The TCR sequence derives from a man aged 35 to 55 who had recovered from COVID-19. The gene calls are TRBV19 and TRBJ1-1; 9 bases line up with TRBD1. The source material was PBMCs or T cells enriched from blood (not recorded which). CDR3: CASSMRGDRANTEAFF. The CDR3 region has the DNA TGTGCCAGTAGTATGAGGGGGGACAGGGCGAACACTGAAGCTTTCTTT.